These 14 T cell receptor beta chains share one sample of origin, sequenced in a study of T cell clonotyping in hematopoietic cell transplantation. TCRdb keeps only in-frame clones here, not all; method: immunoSEQ multiplex PCR. The sample yields 4,900 or so clones, roughly four fifths seen once. Source: peripheral blood mononuclear cells, taken 100 days after allogeneic stem cell transplant. The receptors were gathered from a male patient aged 60-69 years who had an allogeneic stem cell transplant, so T cells may come from the graft donor. Some clones in this sample may be carry-over from other donors' samples.

This clone is deemed large. The rearrangement links TRBV27 to TRBJ2-1, with D unresolved. This CDR3 region has 16 residues. Looked up from germline, CDR1 is MNHEY and CDR2 is SMNVEV (reference sequence). V was shortened by 3 bases and J by 4 bases, with 16 bases between the two germline ends. This CDR3 reads CASSFWRPEKYNEQFF. CDR3 bases: TGTGCCAGCAGTTTTTGGCGGCCTGAGAAATACAATGAGCAGTTCTTC.

The chain combines TRBV5-6 with TRBJ2-7; unclear D gene. Looked up from germline, CDR1 is SGHDT and CDR2 is YYEEEE. V lost 4 bases to trimming and J lost 3 bases, with 11 bases between them. There are 13 residues in the CDR3. The CDR3 sequence: CASSPGYYYEQYF. Written as DNA, the CDR3 is TGTGCCAGCAGCCCTGGATATTACTACGAGCAGTACTTC.

Only a few counts were recorded for this clone. The chain recombines TRBV19 with TRBJ2-7; 12 nucleotides agree with TRBD1. The CDR3 covers 14 residues. From germline, CDR1 is LNHDA and CDR2 SQIVND (reference sequence). The V and J ends lost 7 bases and 7 bases, in that order; junction bases with no gene match: 8. Written as DNA, the CDR3 is TGTGCCAGTACTCCGGGACAGGGGGCTAATGAGCAGTACTTC. Translation gives CASTPGQGANEQYF.

The rearrangement joins TRBV5-4 to TRBJ2-5; no definite D call. Deletions cut 1 base from V and 4 bases from J, with 11 bases between. This CDR3 is 14 amino acids long. Looked up from germline, CDR1 is SGHNT and CDR2 is YYREEE (reference sequence). CDR3 residues: CASSLWTSSETQYF. The DNA of the CDR3 is TGTGCCAGCAGCTTGTGGACGAGTTCAGAGACCCAGTACTTC. Full variable domain (missing parts from reference TRBV5-4 and TRBJ2-5): ETGVTQSPTHLIKTRGQQVTLRCSSQSGHNTVSWYQQALGQGPQFIFQYYREEENGRGNFPPRFSGLQFPNYSSELNVNALELDDSALYLCASSLWTSSETQYFGPGTRLLVL.

The J gene is TRBJ1-4, the V gene TRBV6-5; 10 nucleotides line up with TRBD1. This CDR3 is 15 amino acids long. Germline V lookup: CDR1 MNHEY, CDR2 SVGAGI. V dropped 1 base and J dropped 8; count of bases not matched to a gene: 4. CDR3 bases: TGTGCCAGCAGTTACTTGGGACAGGGGCGCGAAAAACTGTTTTTT. It yields the protein CASSYLGQGREKLFF.

This chain links TRBV13 with TRBJ1-5; D is undetermined. Deletions cut 3 bases from V and 1 base from J, with 7 bases between. Germline V gene data show CDR1 as PRHDT and CDR2 as FYEKMQ (reference sequence). The CDR3 consists of 14 residues. CDR3 region: CASSFRGSNQPQHF. CDR3 sequence (DNA): TGTGCCAGCAGCTTCCGGGGAAGCAATCAGCCCCAGCATTTT. The complete variable domain, with remaining parts taken from reference TRBV13 and TRBJ1-5, reads AAGVIQSPRHLIKEKRETATLKCYPIPRHDTVYWYQQGPGQDPQFLISFYEKMQSDKGSIPDRFSAQQFSDYHSELNMSSLELGDSALYFCASSFRGSNQPQHFGDGTRLSIL.

The chain links TRBV12-5 to TRBJ1-1; 8 bases line up with TRBD1. The germline CDR1 and CDR2 sequences are LGHNT and FRNRAP. The CDR3 length is 15 residues. With V trimmed by 1 base and J by 4 bases, 5 bases remained unmatched. The CDR3 region is CASGLEMTGATEAFF. The CDR3 nucleotides read TGTGCTAGTGGTTTGGAAATGACAGGGGCCACTGAAGCTTTCTTT.

The chain employs TRBV7-9 and TRBJ1-1; no firm D call. The CDR3 is 15 amino acids. Trimming shortened V by 4 bases and J by 4 bases, and 16 bases separated the two germline ends. Germline values: CDR1 SEHNR, CDR2 FQNEAQ (reference sequence). The CDR3 spells CASSYRTTWGTEAFF. CDR3 nucleotides: TGTGCCAGCAGCTACCGGACCACCTGGGGCACTGAAGCTTTCTTT.

In the case of this clone: Other nucleotide sequences from this sample produce the same CDR3. The gene calls are TRBV15 and TRBJ2-7; TRBD1 aligns across 11 bases. In germline, CDR1 is LNHNV, CDR2 YYDKDF (reference sequence). This CDR3 contains 14 residues. V was pared by 3 bases and J by 6 bases, with 4 bases of the junction left unmatched. The CDR3 DNA sequence: TGTGCCACCAGCAGGGGACAGGGGGGACGCGAGCAGTACTTC. Translated: CATSRGQGGREQYF.

The chain links TRBV27 to TRBJ2-3; TRBD2 matches 11 bases. The CDR3 runs to 13 residues. Germline CDR1 reads MNHEY; CDR2 reads SMNVEV (reference sequence). V shed 5 bases and J 6 bases; nucleotides not matched to a gene: 1. The chain's CDR3 is CASSRTSGDTQYF. The CDR3 coding sequence is TGTGCCAGCAGTCGGACTAGCGGGGATACGCAGTATTTT.

V usage is TRBV6-6 and J usage is TRBJ1-1, with D possibly TRBD1 on 6 matching bases. V gave up 6 bases and J gave up 5 bases, with 13 bases separating them. This CDR3 is built from 13 residues. Germline lookup yields CDR1 MNHNY and CDR2 SVGAGI (reference sequence). The CDR3 region is CASSNREGTEAFF. Written as DNA, the CDR3 is TGTGCCAGCAGCAACAGGGAGGGGACTGAAGCTTTCTTT.

In its sample, this clone is medium-sized (0.01 to 0.1%). The chain joins TRBV19 to TRBJ1-2, with TRBD1 matching over 9 bases. The germline V gene has CDR1 LNHDA and CDR2 SQIVND (reference sequence). The CDR3 runs 14 residues. Trimming removed 6 bases from V and 7 bases from J; junction bases left unmatched: 9. CDR3 nucleotide sequence: TGTGCCAGTAGCCCTACCGGGACAGGGAGTGGCTACACCTTC. It yields the protein CASSPTGTGSGYTF.

J is TRBJ2-1 and V is TRBV14; D not resolved. This CDR3 has 14 residues. CDR1 and CDR2 from the germline V gene are SGHDN and FVKESK. The V gene lost 1 base and the J gene lost 8 bases, with 12 bases spanning the gap. The CDR3 region is CASSQGVIRDEQFF. In nucleotides, the CDR3 is TGTGCCAGCAGCCAAGGGGTGATTCGGGATGAGCAGTTCTTC. Together with reference TRBV14 and TRBJ2-1, the CDR3 gives the full variable domain: EAGVTQFPSHSVIEKGQTVTLRCDPISGHDNLYWYRRVMGKEIKFLLHFVKESKQDESGMPNNRFLAERTGGTYSTLKVQPAELEDSGVYFCASSQGVIRDEQFFGPGTRLTVL.

The chain uses TRBV7-2 and TRBJ2-7; 16 bases align to TRBD2. The length of the CDR3 is 19 residues. Germline assignment: CDR1 SGHTA and CDR2 FQGNSA. V was pared by 5 bases and J by 6 bases, with 16 bases of the junction left unmatched. The CDR3 DNA reads as TGTGCCAGCAGCCCGCACGGGACTAGCGGGAGGGCCGTTTTGGGCGAGCAGTACTTC. This encodes CASSPHGTSGRAVLGEQYF.